The 15 T cell receptor beta chains below all came from one sample that was sequenced in a study of blood T cell repertoires in COVID-19. TCRdb keeps only in-frame clones here, not all; method: immunoSEQ multiplex PCR. The sample includes about 210,000 clones, 83% of them seen just once. Input material: peripheral blood. Every receptor here comes from a woman between 40 and 55 years old with active or convalescent COVID-19.

The chain carries TRBV12-5 and TRBJ1-3; D gene unclear. V was pared by 3 bases and J by 4 bases, with 4 bases between. The CDR3 has 12 amino acids. Per germline, CDR1 LGHNT and CDR2 FRNRAP. CDR3 loop: CASGFEGNTIYF. The CDR3 nucleotides read TGTGCTAGTGGTTTCGAGGGAAACACCATATATTTT.

The rearrangement uses TRBV18 and TRBJ1-5; 7 bases map to TRBD1. Germline CDR1 and CDR2: KGHSH and LQKENI. V dropped 8 bases and J dropped 6; count of bases not matched to a gene: 7. The CDR3 extends over 13 amino acids. CDR3 sequence: CASLQGMGQPQHF. The CDR3, as DNA: TGTGCCAGCCTACAGGGGATGGGTCAGCCCCAGCATTTT.

DNA of the CDR3: TGCGCCAGCAGCCAAGAACAGGGGCAAGAGCAGTACTTC. Translated: CASSQEQGQEQYF. The rearrangement uses TRBV4-1 and TRBJ2-7; 7 bases are shared with TRBD1. V dropped 0 bases and J dropped 7; count of bases not matched to a gene: 3. Germline V gene lookup returns CDR1 MGHRA and CDR2 YSYEKL. This CDR3 has 13 residues.

This clone has just one count. In the same sample, other DNA sequences code for this CDR3. The chain employs TRBV19 and TRBJ1-2; D unclear. From germline, CDR1 is LNHDA and CDR2 SQIVND (reference sequence). This CDR3 is 14 amino acids long. Trimming stripped 7 bases from V and 0 bases from J, with 12 bases between. The CDR3 region has the DNA TGTGCCAGTACCCCGGGTCCAGCTAACTATGGCTACACCTTC. Translation gives CASTPGPANYGYTF.

This clone turned up a few times. The chain links TRBV7-9 to TRBJ2-7; D gene uncertain. This CDR3 has 14 amino acids. The germline V gene encodes CDR1 SEHNR and CDR2 FQNEAQ (reference sequence). V shed 5 bases and J shed 0 bases, with 11 bases lying between them. The CDR3 here is CASSPRPASYEQYF. For the CDR3, the DNA is TGTGCCAGCAGCCCTAGGCCGGCCTCCTACGAGCAGTACTTC.

This clone was observed a few times. The chain joins TRBV4-1 to TRBJ1-2; no definite D call. This CDR3 has 14 amino acids. The ends were cut back, 1 base at V and 3 bases at J, with 9 bases in the middle. CDR1 is MGHRA and CDR2 is YSYEKL in the germline V gene. DNA of the CDR3: TGCGCCAGCAGCCAAGCCCAGGCTGACTATGGCTACACCTTC. This codes for CASSQAQADYGYTF.

This clone showed up many times. The genes are TRBV7-9 and TRBJ1-2; D remains unclear. The CDR3 runs 14 residues. Germline V gives CDR1 SEHNR, CDR2 FQNEAQ (reference sequence). V lost 5 bases to trimming and J lost 8 bases, with 18 bases between them. DNA of the CDR3: TGTGCCAGCAGCCAAGACCCCGGGGTGGGCGGCTACACCTTC. Residues: CASSQDPGVGGYTF.

The chain combines TRBV18 with TRBJ1-5, with a tentative D call TRBD1 (6 bases). The CDR3 sequence is 13 residues long. V was trimmed by 6 bases and J by 8 bases, leaving 14 bases between them. Germline CDR1 is KGHSH and CDR2 is LQKENI. The CDR3 DNA is TGTGCCAGCTCCTCGGCAGGGGCTAAGCCCCAGCATTTT. Its protein is CASSSAGAKPQHF.

The chain has TRBV5-1 and TRBJ2-1, with 8 bases fitting TRBD2. The CDR3 length is 16 residues. From germline, CDR1 is SGHRS and CDR2 YFSETQ. The junction had 10 bases not matched to a gene; V was cut back by 0 bases and J by 8 bases. CDR3 in DNA: TGCGCCAGCAGCTTGGTATCGGCGGGAGGTAGCGATGAGCAGTTCTTC. It yields the protein CASSLVSAGGSDEQFF.

The rearrangement joins TRBV24-1 to TRBJ2-7, with D perhaps TRBD1 (5 bases). The length of the CDR3 is 12 residues. V shed 9 bases and J shed 1 base, with 9 bases lying between them. The germline gives CDR1 KGHDR, CDR2 SFDVKD. The CDR3 nucleotides are TGTGCCACCGGGCAGGGTTCCTACGAGCAGTACTTC. The encoded protein is CATGQGSYEQYF.

This clone was recorded at least ten times. The J gene is TRBJ1-1, the V gene TRBV19, with D possibly matching TRBD1 (5 bases). Trimming took off 7 bases at V and 8 bases at J, with 11 bases between the two ends. Germline CDR1 LNHDA, CDR2 SQIVND (reference sequence). The CDR3 is made up of 11 amino acids. The CDR3 DNA reads TGTGCCAGTAATACTCAGGGAGAAGCTTTCTTT. Protein sequence: CASNTQGEAFF.

The CDR3 region has the DNA TGTGCCAGCTCGGACAGGGGGGAGTCCTACGAGCAGTACTTC. It specifies CASSDRGESYEQYF. This chain connects TRBV6-5 to TRBJ2-7; TRBD1 matches at 10 bases. Germline values: CDR1 MNHEY, CDR2 SVGAGI. J lost 1 base, V lost 8 bases, and 5 bases had no gene match. The CDR3 runs to 14 residues.

This chain connects TRBV11-2 to TRBJ2-7, with a possible D match to TRBD2 (5 bases). The CDR3 has 14 amino acids. Trimming shortened V by 2 bases and J by 1 base, and 9 bases separated the two germline ends. Germline loops: CDR1 SGHAT, CDR2 FQNNGV. CDR3 sequence (DNA): TGTGCCAGCAGCTTATTCGGGGATTCCTACGAGCAGTACTTC. It translates to CASSLFGDSYEQYF. Variable domain in full (rest from reference TRBV11-2 and TRBJ2-7): EAGVAQSPRYKIIEKRQSVAFWCNPISGHATLYWYQQILGQGPKLLIQFQNNGVVDDSQLPKDRFSAERLKGVDSTLKIQPAKLEDSAVYLCASSLFGDSYEQYFGPGTRLTVT.

Points on this clone: Other DNA sequences within the sample encode an identical CDR3. J is TRBJ2-7 and V is TRBV18, with 8 bases that match TRBD1. Trimming removed 6 bases from V and 4 bases from J; junction bases left unmatched: 8. CDR1 is KGHSH, CDR2 LQKENI, per germline. The CDR3 runs to 14 residues. CDR3 bases: TGTGCCAGCTCTCCAGGGACAGGATCTTACGAGCAGTACTTC. This gives the protein CASSPGTGSYEQYF.

This CDR3 is CASSSDEQFF. In DNA form, the CDR3 reads TGTGCCAGCTCTTCCGATGAGCAGTTCTTC. V gene TRBV11-3 combines with J gene TRBJ2-1; D call uncertain. Germline lookup yields CDR1 SGHNT and CDR2 YENEEA. V was pared by 8 bases and J by 8 bases, with 7 bases between. The CDR3 spans 10 residues. Supplemented by reference TRBV11-3 and TRBJ2-1, the full variable domain reads EAGVVQSPRYKIIEKKQPVAFWCNPISGHNTLYWYLQNLGQGPELLIRYENEEAVDDSQLPKDRFSAERLKGVDSTLKIQPAELGDSAVYLCASSSDEQFFGPGTRLTVL.